The source of this TCR beta chain is a study of blood T cell repertoires in COVID-19. Study background: The analysed material was cDNA or gDNA that came from T cells, B-cell-depleted T cells, or PBMCs.

Study processing details: Reference gene primers were amplified, and this amplification served to estimate nucleated cell counts. TCRdb's copy holds only in-frame clones and misses some; the assay was immunoSEQ multiplex PCR. The DNA gave D and trimming, while V, J and clone size come from that table. The table has 88,000 or so clones, over 75% seen once; the top ten hold 3.8%. The length of the CDR3 is 16 residues. Germline V CDR1 and CDR2: SGHRS, YFSETQ. V shed 4 bases, J shed 9 bases, and the junction held 8 bases outside the gene matches. J is TRBJ2-1 and V is TRBV5-1; 15 bases agree with TRBD2. The clonotype originates from a man in his 60s with acute or convalescent COVID-19. Sequences were obtained from peripheral blood. CDR3 loop: CASSPRTSGREGEQFF. For the CDR3, the DNA is TGCGCCAGCAGCCCTAGGACTAGCGGGAGGGAGGGTGAGCAGTTCTTC.